This entry lists 5 T cell receptor beta chains sequenced from one sample in a study of CD8+ T cells in alopecia areata. cDNA serving as the sequencing template came from extracted, reverse transcribed RNA. Sequencing used immunoSEQ multiplex PCR; TCRdb keeps in-frame clones, though not all of them. The table has roughly 200,000 clones, approximately 45% seen once. Regarding treatment: oral pan-JAK inhibitor, 5-10 mg twice daily. Sequenced material: CD4+ T cells sorted from blood, taken around week 36, from a patient treated with tofacitinib. The receptors stem from a human donor with alopecia areata.

The J gene is TRBJ2-5, the V gene TRBV7-9; possible D gene TRBD1, 6 bases. V gave up 5 bases and J gave up 5 bases, with 15 bases separating them. Per the germline V gene, CDR1 is SEHNR and CDR2 is FQNEAQ (reference sequence). The CDR3 spans 14 residues. In DNA form, the CDR3 reads TGTGCCAGCAGCCCTTACAGGGCAGGGGAGACCCAGTACTTC. This sequence encodes CASSPYRAGETQYF.

This clone appeared a few times. This chain connects TRBV7-3 to TRBJ2-3; a possible D gene is TRBD2 (5 bases). There are 15 residues in the CDR3. The V gene's germline CDR1 is SGHTA and CDR2 FQGTGA. Trimming shortened V by 5 bases and J by 4 bases, and 16 bases separated the two germline ends. The CDR3 sequence is CASSPTPQRSDTQYF. DNA for the CDR3: TGTGCCAGCAGCCCCACTCCACAGCGGTCAGATACGCAGTATTTT.

The V and J genes are TRBV30 and TRBJ2-1, with 9 bases matching TRBD2. V dropped 2 bases and J dropped 0; count of bases not matched to a gene: 2. CDR3 size: 15 residues. Germline V lookup: CDR1 GTSNPN, CDR2 SVGIG (reference sequence). CDR3 DNA: TGTGCCTGGAGTCGGCGGGAGGGCTCCTACAATGAGCAGTTCTTC. Translated, it gives CAWSRREGSYNEQFF.

The rearrangement links TRBV28 to TRBJ1-2; D ambiguous. CDR3 length equals 12 residues. V was cut by 5 bases and J by 4 bases, with 8 bases left in between. The germline V gene has CDR1 MDHEN and CDR2 SYDVKM. This chain's CDR3 is CASSRTFYGYTF. The CDR3 DNA reads as TGTGCCAGCAGTAGGACCTTCTATGGCTACACCTTC.

This clone appeared a few times. V gene TRBV4-1 combines with J gene TRBJ1-4; tentative D call: TRBD1 (5 bases). This CDR3 is 13 amino acids long. V was pared by 7 bases and J by 7 bases, with 13 bases between. Germline CDR1 MGHRA, CDR2 YSYEKL. The CDR3 sequence is CASTPQGGEKLFF. CDR3 sequence (DNA): TGCGCCAGCACCCCCCAGGGAGGTGAAAAACTGTTTTTT.